This TCR beta chain derives from a study of blood T cell repertoires in COVID-19. Study information: Some COVID-19 samples were acute and others convalescent; all came from the United States, Italy and Spain. T cells, B-cell-depleted T cells, or PBMCs provided the cDNA or gDNA that served as material.

This clone was seen more than once but under ten times. From germline, CDR1 is LGHNA and CDR2 YNFKEQ. CDR3 length: 16 amino acids. The V segment lost 2 bases and the J segment 7 bases; nucleotides outside the gene matches: 7. Original data processing: By means of reference gene primer amplification, nucleated cell counts were estimated. Assay: immunoSEQ multiplex PCR; the TCRdb copy retains only in-frame clones and omits some. V, J and clone size derive from that table, while D and trimming were established from the DNA sequence. This sample has some 89,000 clones; 81% occur once, and the top ten carry less than 4.5%.

The gene calls are TRBV4-2 and TRBJ2-2; 10 nucleotides line up with TRBD2. Sequencing was performed on peripheral blood. This receptor was taken from a man in his fifties or sixties with acute or convalescent COVID-19. The CDR3 region has the DNA TGTGCCAGCAGCCAAAAGCGGGAGGGCCAAAACGGGGAGCTGTTTTTT. Translating gives CASSQKREGQNGELFF.